This T cell receptor beta chain was observed in a study of blood T cell repertoires in COVID-19. Study in general: Sites in the United States, Italy and Spain provided acute and convalescent COVID-19 samples.

The table came from immunoSEQ multiplex PCR; TCRdb's copy has only in-frame clones and leaves some out. The table includes a few hundred thousand clones, roughly 91% detected once. The CDR3 has 14 residues. V lost 6 bases and J lost 3, with 14 bases in between. The germline CDR1 and CDR2 sequences are SQVTM and ANQGSEA. The sequence was collected from a man aged 25 to 45 in a cohort exposed to, infected with or recovered from COVID-19 (not recorded which). The sequencing sample was made of PBMCs or T cells enriched from blood (not recorded which). V gene TRBV29-1 combines with J gene TRBJ2-2; D is perhaps TRBD2 (5 bases). DNA of the CDR3: TGCAGCGTCAGAACCGGGATAGACACCGGGGAGCTGTTTTTT. Translation: CSVRTGIDTGELFF.